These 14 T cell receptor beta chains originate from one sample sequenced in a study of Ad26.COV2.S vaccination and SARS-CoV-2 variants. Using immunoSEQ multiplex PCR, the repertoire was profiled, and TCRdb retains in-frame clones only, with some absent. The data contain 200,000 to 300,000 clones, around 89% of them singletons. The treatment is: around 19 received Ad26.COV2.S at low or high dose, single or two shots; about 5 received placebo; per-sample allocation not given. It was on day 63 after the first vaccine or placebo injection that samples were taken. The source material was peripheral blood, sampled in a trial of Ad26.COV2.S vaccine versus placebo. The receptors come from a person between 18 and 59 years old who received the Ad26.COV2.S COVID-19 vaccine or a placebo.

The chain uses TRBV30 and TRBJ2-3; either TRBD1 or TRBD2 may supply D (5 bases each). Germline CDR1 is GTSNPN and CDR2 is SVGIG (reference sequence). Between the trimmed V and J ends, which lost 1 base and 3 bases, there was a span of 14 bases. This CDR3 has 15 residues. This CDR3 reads CAWSAPGPKTDTQYF. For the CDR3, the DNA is TGTGCCTGGAGTGCTCCGGGACCAAAGACAGATACGCAGTATTTT.

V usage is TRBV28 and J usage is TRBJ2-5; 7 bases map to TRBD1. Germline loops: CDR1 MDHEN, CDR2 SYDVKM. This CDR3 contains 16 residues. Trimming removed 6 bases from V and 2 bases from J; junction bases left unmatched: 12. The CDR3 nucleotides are TGTGCCAGCAGCCCCGGGGCAAGGGGGCTACAAGAGACCCAGTACTTC. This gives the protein CASSPGARGLQETQYF.

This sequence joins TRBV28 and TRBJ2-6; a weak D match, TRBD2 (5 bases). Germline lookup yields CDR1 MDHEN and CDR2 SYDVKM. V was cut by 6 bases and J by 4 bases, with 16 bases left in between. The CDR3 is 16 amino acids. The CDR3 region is CASRPREGLGANVLTF. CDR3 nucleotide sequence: TGTGCCAGCAGGCCCCGCGAGGGTCTCGGGGCCAACGTCCTGACTTTC.

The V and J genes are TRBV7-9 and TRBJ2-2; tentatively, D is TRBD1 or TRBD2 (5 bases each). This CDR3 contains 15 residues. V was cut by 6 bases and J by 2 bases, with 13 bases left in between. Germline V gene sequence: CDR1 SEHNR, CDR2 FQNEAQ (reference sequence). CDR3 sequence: CASSRTGPNTGELFF. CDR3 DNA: TGTGCCAGCAGTAGGACGGGACCTAACACCGGGGAGCTGTTTTTT.

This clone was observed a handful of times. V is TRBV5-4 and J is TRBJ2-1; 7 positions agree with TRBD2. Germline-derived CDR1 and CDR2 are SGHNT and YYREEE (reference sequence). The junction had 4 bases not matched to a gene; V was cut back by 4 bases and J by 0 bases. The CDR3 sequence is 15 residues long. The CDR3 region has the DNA TGTGCCAGCAGCACCCAGCGGGGCTCCTACAATGAGCAGTTCTTC. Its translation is CASSTQRGSYNEQFF.

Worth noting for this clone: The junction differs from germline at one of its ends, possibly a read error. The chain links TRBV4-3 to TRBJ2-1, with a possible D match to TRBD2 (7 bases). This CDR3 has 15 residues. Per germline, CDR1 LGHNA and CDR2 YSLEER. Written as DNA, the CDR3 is TGCGCCAGCAGTCAAGCGGGACAAAGGGACAATGAGCAGTTCTTC. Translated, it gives CASSQAGQRDNEQFF.

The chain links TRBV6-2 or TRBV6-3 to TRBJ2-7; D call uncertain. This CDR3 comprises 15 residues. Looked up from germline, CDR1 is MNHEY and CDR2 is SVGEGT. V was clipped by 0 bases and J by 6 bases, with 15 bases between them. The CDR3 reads CASSYSSGGNSEQYF. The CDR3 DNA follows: TGTGCCAGCAGTTACTCGAGTGGCGGTAATAGCGAGCAGTACTTC.

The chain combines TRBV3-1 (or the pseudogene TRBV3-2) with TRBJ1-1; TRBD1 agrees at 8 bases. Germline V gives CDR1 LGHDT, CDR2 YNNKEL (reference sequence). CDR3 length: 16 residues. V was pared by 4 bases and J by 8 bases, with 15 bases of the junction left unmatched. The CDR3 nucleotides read TGTGCCAGCAGCCCGTATATTCCAGGGGGCCTGCCCGAAGCTTTCTTT. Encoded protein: CASSPYIPGGLPEAFF.

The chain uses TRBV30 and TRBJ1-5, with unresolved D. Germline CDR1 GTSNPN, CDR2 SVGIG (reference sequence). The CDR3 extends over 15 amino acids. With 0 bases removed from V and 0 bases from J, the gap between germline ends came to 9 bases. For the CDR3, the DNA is TGTGCCTGGAGTGTGGGTGGGAGTAGCAATCAGCCCCAGCATTTT. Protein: CAWSVGGSSNQPQHF. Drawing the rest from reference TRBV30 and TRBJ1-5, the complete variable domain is SQTIHQWPATLVQPVGSPLSLECTVEGTSNPNLYWYRQAAGRGLQLLFYSVGIGQISSEVPQNLSASRPQDRQFILSSKKLLLSDSGFYLCAWSVGGSSNQPQHFGDGTRLSIL.

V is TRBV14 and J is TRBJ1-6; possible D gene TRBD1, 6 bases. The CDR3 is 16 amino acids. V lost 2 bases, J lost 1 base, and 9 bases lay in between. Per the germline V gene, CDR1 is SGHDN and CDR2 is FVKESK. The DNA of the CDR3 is TGTGCCAGCAGCCAAAACAGGGTTTCCTATAATTCACCCCTCCACTTT. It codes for CASSQNRVSYNSPLHF. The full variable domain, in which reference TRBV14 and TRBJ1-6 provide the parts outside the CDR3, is EAGVTQFPSHSVIEKGQTVTLRCDPISGHDNLYWYRRVMGKEIKFLLHFVKESKQDESGMPNNRFLAERTGGTYSTLKVQPAELEDSGVYFCASSQNRVSYNSPLHFGNGTRLTVT.

The CDR3 loop is CATSDWASAHNEQFF. The CDR3 region has the DNA TGTGCCACCAGTGATTGGGCTAGCGCCCACAATGAGCAGTTCTTC. This chain links TRBV24-1 with TRBJ2-1, with D possibly being TRBD2 (6 bases). V lost 2 bases, J lost 5 bases, and 12 bases lay in between. This CDR3 is 15 amino acids long. CDR1 is KGHDR, CDR2 SFDVKD, per germline.

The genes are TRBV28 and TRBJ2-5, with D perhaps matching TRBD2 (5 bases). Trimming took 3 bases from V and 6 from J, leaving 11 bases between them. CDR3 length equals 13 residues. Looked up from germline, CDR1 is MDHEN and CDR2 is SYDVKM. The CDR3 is CASSLVPGKTQYF. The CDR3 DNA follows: TGTGCCAGCAGTTTGGTGCCGGGAAAGACCCAGTACTTC. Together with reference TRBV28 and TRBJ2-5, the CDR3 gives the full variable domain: DVKVTQSSRYLVKRTGEKVFLECVQDMDHENMFWYRQDPGLGLRLIYFSYDVKMKEKGDIPEGYSVSREKKERFSLILESASTNQTSMYLCASSLVPGKTQYFGPGTRLLVL.

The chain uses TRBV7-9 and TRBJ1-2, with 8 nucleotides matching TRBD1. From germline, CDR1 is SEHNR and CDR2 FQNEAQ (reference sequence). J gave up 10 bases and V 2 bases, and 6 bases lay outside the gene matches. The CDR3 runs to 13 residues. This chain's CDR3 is CASSLRQGTAYTF. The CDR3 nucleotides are TGTGCCAGCAGCTTAAGACAGGGGACCGCCTACACCTTC.

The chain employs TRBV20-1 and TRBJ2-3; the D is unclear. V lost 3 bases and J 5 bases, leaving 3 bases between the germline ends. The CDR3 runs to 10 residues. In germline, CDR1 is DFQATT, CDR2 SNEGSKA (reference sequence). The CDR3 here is CSASVDTQYF. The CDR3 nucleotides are TGCAGTGCTAGTGTAGATACGCAGTATTTT.